Sequencing of this T cell receptor (beta chain) was carried out in a study of OX40 agonist ivuxolimab in advanced cancers. For the study at large: Hepatocellular carcinoma, melanoma, renal cell or head and neck cancer affected the dose-escalation patients. Treatment received earlier with anti-PD-1, anti-PD-L1 or anti-CTLA-4 agents was allowed, and under 50% had some.

Points from the study as a whole: With doses of 0.1 to 3.0 mg/kg, CD4+ and CD8+ blood T cells had undergone clonal expansion by week 6. Nonresponders, in some cases, also had low normalized T-cell clonal expansion.

Regarding this clone: Its antigen is currently unknown.

Clones were sequenced by immunoSEQ multiplex PCR, and TCRdb holds only the in-frame ones, with some missing. The sample contains 60,000 or so clones, 84% of which appear only once. This CDR3 has 14 amino acids. Germline values: CDR1 SGHTA, CDR2 FQGTGA. The V end was cut by 5 bases, the J end by 4 bases, with 13 bases between. This chain connects TRBV7-3 to TRBJ2-3; D gene unclear. Sequences were derived from CD4+ or CD8+ T cells sorted from blood, sampled in a trial of the OX40 agonist ivuxolimab. This receptor was identified in an adult with an advanced solid tumor such as melanoma, head and neck, liver or kidney cancer. Here the CDR3 DNA reads TGTGCCAGCAGCACCGAGACTTCGTCAGATACGCAGTATTTT. It is translated as CASSTETSSDTQYF.